The present T cell receptor beta chain was sequenced within a study of cytotoxic CD8 clonotypes in ibrutinib-treated CLL. Approximately 2.2 micrograms of genomic DNA came from cryopreserved PBMCs for TCR beta libraries. Notes on the study in general: On treatment, the uncommon public clonotypes contracted or remained stable. Baseline clonality exceeded age-matched healthy donors and tracked circulating CD8+ T-cell counts. Increased clonality at ibrutinib response gave way to a return toward baseline at progression.

The repertoire was sequenced with immunoSEQ multiplex PCR; TCRdb's copy has only in-frame clones and lacks some. The sample lists 150,000 or so clones, about 76% occurring once. Trimming removed 0 bases from V and 1 base from J, with 13 bases in between. Germline assignment: CDR1 SGHRS and CDR2 YFSETQ. The length of the CDR3 is 16 residues. As regards this clone: Its matching antigen is unknown.

J is TRBJ2-5 and V is TRBV5-1; no clear D. The sequence derives from a human donor with chronic lymphocytic leukemia. This material consisted of PBMCs, taken after 24 months of ibrutinib treatment. As DNA, the CDR3 is TGCGCCAGCAGCTTGGGGGTGCTTGGGCCCCAAGAGACCCAGTACTTC. Residues: CASSLGVLGPQETQYF.